The T cell receptor beta chain under discussion was sequenced for a study of T-cell memory formation after mild COVID-19. Ten or more counts support this clonotype. Antigen: not known. TCRdb analysed the 5' RACE reads with MiXCR anew, one entry per CDR3 protein. The sample lists roughly 560,000 distinct CDR3 sequences, around 21% occurring once. Trimming removed 2 bases at V and 0 bases at J, with 18 bases between. There are 18 residues in the CDR3. Study-wide findings and caveats: Clones contracting across day 15 to 85 had a balanced CD4/CD8 profile; later expanding clones leaned CD4+.

The chain links TRBV12-3 or TRBV12-4 to TRBJ2-3; D not resolved. The sequence derives from an adult woman who had mild COVID-19 (a few samples of this study predate the infection). Cell type and time point are not known. The sample consisted of PBMCs or a T cell subset sorted from them (not recorded which). The CDR3 here is CASSLNSGRISSTDTQYF. The CDR3 nucleotides read TGTGCCAGCAGTTTAAATTCCGGGCGGATATCTAGCACAGATACGCAGTATTTT.